The 9 T cell receptor beta chains below come from one sample, sequenced in a study of identical twins. TCRdb re-derived calls from the 5' RACE reads in MiXCR, one entry per CDR3 protein. The sample has under 900,000 distinct CDR3 sequences, around a sixth seen once. These data are also associated with another study on T cells expressing NK-cell markers.

Sequencing was performed on PBMCs. The origin of the receptors is a woman between 18 and 29 years old in good health.

This chain uses TRBV13 with TRBJ2-7; 12 positions match TRBD1. CDR3 size: 15 residues. Trimming removed 5 bases from V and 7 bases from J; junction bases left unmatched: 9. In germline, CDR1 is PRHDT, CDR2 FYEKMQ (reference sequence). This CDR3 reads CASSTGGTGGREQYF. The DNA of the CDR3 is TGTGCCAGCAGCACCGGGGGGACAGGGGGCCGGGAGCAGTACTTC. The complete variable domain, with remaining parts taken from reference TRBV13 and TRBJ2-7, reads AAGVIQSPRHLIKEKRETATLKCYPIPRHDTVYWYQQGPGQDPQFLISFYEKMQSDKGSIPDRFSAQQFSDYHSELNMSSLELGDSALYFCASSTGGTGGREQYFGPGTRLTVT.

The chain joins TRBV18 to TRBJ1-1; D uncertain. Germline V CDR1 and CDR2: KGHSH, LQKENI. This CDR3 comprises 15 residues. V was clipped by 1 base and J by 0 bases, with 9 bases between them. CDR3 in DNA: TGTGCCAGCTCACCACGGAGACAAATGAACACTGAAGCTTTCTTT. Protein product: CASSPRRQMNTEAFF.

J is TRBJ2-7 and V is TRBV5-1; 11 bases are a match to TRBD1. Germline V gene data show CDR1 as SGHRS and CDR2 as YFSETQ. Trimming took 7 bases from V and 3 from J; bases not matched to a gene: 6. This CDR3 region has 14 residues. The DNA of the CDR3 is TGCGCCAGCGAGCTTGGGACAGGGGGCTACGAGCAGTACTTC. Its protein product is CASELGTGGYEQYF.

This clonotype was seen many times. The chain uses TRBV11-2 and TRBJ2-1; D remains ambiguous. Germline V CDR1 and CDR2: SGHAT, FQNNGV. The CDR3 is 13 residues long. Trimming pared 0 bases from V and 6 bases from J, leaving 6 bases between. The CDR3 spells CASSLEGGNEQFF. DNA of the CDR3: TGTGCCAGCAGCTTAGAGGGCGGCAATGAGCAGTTCTTC. The variable domain in full, with the rest retrieved from reference TRBV11-2 and TRBJ2-1, is EAGVAQSPRYKIIEKRQSVAFWCNPISGHATLYWYQQILGQGPKLLIQFQNNGVVDDSQLPKDRFSAERLKGVDSTLKIQPAKLEDSAVYLCASSLEGGNEQFFGPGTRLTVL.

This clonotype was picked up a small number of times. V and J are TRBV6-5 and TRBJ1-6; D is possibly TRBD1 (5 bases). The CDR3 totals 16 residues. Germline CDR1 MNHEY, CDR2 SVGAGI. V was clipped by 3 bases and J by 4 bases, with 13 bases between them. The CDR3 DNA reads TGTGCCAGCAGTTATAGGGGAGGATCTTATAATTCACCCCTCCACTTT. It yields the protein CASSYRGGSYNSPLHF.

V is TRBV20-1 and J is TRBJ2-3; TRBD1 or TRBD2 may be the D gene (6 bases each). CDR3 length: 12 amino acids. Germline V gene lookup returns CDR1 DFQATT and CDR2 SNEGSKA (reference sequence). The ends were cut back, 4 bases at V and 8 bases at J, with 13 bases in the middle. CDR3 in amino acids: CSAMRGVGTQYF. The CDR3 coding sequence is TGCAGTGCTATGAGGGGGGTGGGTACGCAGTATTTT.

The genes are TRBV7-2 and TRBJ2-3; D remains unclear. This CDR3 is 15 amino acids long. Trimming shortened V by 5 bases and J by 5 bases, and 17 bases separated the two germline ends. Germline V gene sequence: CDR1 SGHTA, CDR2 FQGNSA. The CDR3 region has the DNA TGTGCCAGCAGCCCCTCTCTTTACGTAGGAGATACGCAGTATTTT. Encoded protein: CASSPSLYVGDTQYF.

The V and J genes are TRBV27 and TRBJ2-1, with TRBD2 matching over 13 bases. CDR1 and CDR2 (germline): MNHEY, SMNVEV (reference sequence). This CDR3 is built from 16 residues. The J segment lost 5 bases and the V segment lost 3 bases, leaving 4 bases of the junction unmatched. The CDR3 protein is CASSLMGLAGNNEQFF. DNA for the CDR3: TGTGCCAGCAGTTTGATGGGACTAGCGGGGAACAATGAGCAGTTCTTC.

The gene calls are TRBV7-2 and TRBJ2-3; D is ambiguous. V lost 2 bases and J lost 2, with 14 bases in between. Germline values: CDR1 SGHTA, CDR2 FQGNSA. The CDR3 has 16 residues. The CDR3 sequence is CASSLLGKPVTDTQYF. CDR3 sequence (DNA): TGTGCCAGCAGCTTATTAGGGAAACCGGTCACAGATACGCAGTATTTT.